Shown below are 28 T cell receptor beta chains from a single sample sequenced in a study of Graves' ophthalmopathy and Graves' hyperthyroidism. RNA transcripts provided the template for amplifying TCR beta CDR3 regions. Scientists carried out first-round RT-PCR using HTBI primers and then a second-round multiplex PCR. Via MiXCR, TCRdb re-called the multiplex PCR reads, giving one row per CDR3 protein. The sample lists roughly 500,000 distinct CDR3 sequences; 13% to 15% were seen once. The sequencing input was blood. These receptors all come from a woman aged 30 to 39 with Graves' ophthalmopathy.

V gene TRBV11-2 combines with J gene TRBJ2-7, with a possible D match to TRBD2 (6 bases). Per the germline V gene, CDR1 is SGHAT and CDR2 is FQNNGV. V lost 0 bases to trimming and J lost 3 bases, with 9 bases between them. This CDR3 contains 14 residues. CDR3 sequence (DNA): TGTGCCAGCAGCTTAGATCCGGGGGTCTACGAGCAGTACTTC. It is translated as CASSLDPGVYEQYF.

In this sample, this clonotype turned up a few times. V gene TRBV6-2 or TRBV6-3 combines with J gene TRBJ2-7; D gene unclear. Trimming removed 7 bases from V and 1 base from J, with 14 bases in between. Germline V lookup: CDR1 MNHEY, CDR2 SVGEGT. This CDR3 contains 14 residues. CDR3 sequence (DNA): TGTGCCAGCAAAGCGAGGTCCTCTTCCTACGAGCAGTACTTC. Residues: CASKARSSSYEQYF.

This clonotype was seen repeatedly, ten times or more. The chain couples TRBV6-1 to TRBJ1-2; TRBD1 aligns across 7 bases. The germline V gene encodes CDR1 MNHNS and CDR2 SASEGT. V trimming: 7 bases; J trimming: 1 base; junction bases outside the gene matches: 6. CDR3 length: 14 amino acids. This chain's CDR3 is CASKYRGLNYGYTF. In DNA form, the CDR3 reads TGTGCCAGCAAATACAGGGGCCTTAACTATGGCTACACCTTC.

This clonotype occurred many times. This sequence joins TRBV6-5 and TRBJ1-3; 9 positions agree with TRBD1. The length of the CDR3 is 16 residues. CDR1 is MNHEY, CDR2 SVGAGI, per germline. V gave up 4 bases and J gave up 4 bases; unmatched junction bases: 8. The CDR3 nucleotides are TGTGCCAGCAGTTTAAACAGGGGGCGCACGGGAAACACCATATATTTT. Translating it yields CASSLNRGRTGNTIYF.

This clonotype was detected many times. This chain connects TRBV6-4 to TRBJ1-2; D unresolved. The CDR3 is 16 amino acids. Germline V gene sequence: CDR1 MRHNA, CDR2 SNTAGT. Trimming removed 4 bases from V and 0 bases from J, with 15 bases in between. The CDR3 region is CASSVTLRLPNYGYTF. CDR3 nucleotide sequence: TGTGCCAGCAGTGTCACATTACGACTCCCTAACTATGGCTACACCTTC.

This clonotype has at least ten counts. The rearrangement links TRBV27 to TRBJ2-2; 8 bases match TRBD1. This CDR3 is built from 15 residues. Germline CDR1 MNHEY, CDR2 SMNVEV (reference sequence). V lost 5 bases to trimming and J lost 2 bases; unmatched junction nucleotides: 4. This CDR3 is CASSPGQGNTGELFF. In DNA, the CDR3 is TGTGCCAGCAGTCCCGGACAGGGTAACACCGGGGAGCTGTTTTTT.

This chain connects TRBV12-3 or TRBV12-4 to TRBJ2-2; 8 bases match TRBD2. Trimming removed 6 bases from V and 7 bases from J; junction bases left unmatched: 13. The CDR3 covers 16 residues. The CDR3 loop is CASRRNPGLEGGELFF. In DNA, the CDR3 is TGTGCCAGCAGACGAAACCCGGGACTAGAAGGCGGGGAGCTGTTTTTT.

This clonotype was counted at least ten times. CDR3 residues: CSVVQGAYTEAFF. The CDR3 DNA follows: TGCAGCGTCGTACAGGGGGCTTACACTGAAGCTTTCTTT. This chain uses TRBV29-1 with TRBJ1-1; 9 bases are shared with TRBD1. The CDR3 spans 13 residues. V trimming: 6 bases; J trimming: 3 bases; junction bases outside the gene matches: 5. Looked up from germline, CDR1 is SQVTM and CDR2 is ANQGSEA.

Worth noting for this clonotype: A read error may explain this, as a much larger clone is one base away. This chain uses TRBV2 with TRBJ1-1; TRBD1 matches 8 bases. The CDR3 extends over 14 amino acids. Per germline, CDR1 SNHLY and CDR2 FYNNEI. In DNA form, the CDR3 reads TGTGCCAGCAGTGTGGAGCAGGGGGCTGTTGAATCTTTCTTT. It specifies CASSVEQGAVESFF.

This chain uses TRBV24-1 with TRBJ1-5; D remains unclear. Germline V gives CDR1 KGHDR, CDR2 SFDVKD. CDR3 length: 15 residues. The V and J ends lost 3 bases and 3 bases respectively, with 11 bases between them. CDR3 bases: TGTGCCACCAGTGATCCCGGGGTCCCCAATCAGCCCCAGCATTTT. Translation: CATSDPGVPNQPQHF.

This sequence joins TRBV4-1 and TRBJ2-3; D is uncertain. The germline CDR1 and CDR2 sequences are MGHRA and YSYEKL. CDR3 length: 14 residues. V lost 1 base and J 6 bases, leaving 11 bases between the germline ends. CDR3 nucleotide sequence: TGCGCCAGCAGCCAAGTTCGCGCGACCGATACGCAGTATTTT. As protein: CASSQVRATDTQYF.

This clonotype showed up many times. V usage is TRBV29-1 and J usage is TRBJ1-2; unclear D gene. The CDR3 is made up of 13 amino acids. The germline V gene has CDR1 SQVTM and CDR2 ANQGSEA. V was cut by 6 bases and J by 0 bases, with 11 bases left in between. Here the CDR3 reads CSVRRPANYGYTF. The CDR3 coding sequence is TGCAGCGTCAGGAGGCCAGCTAACTATGGCTACACCTTC.

This clonotype has ten or more counts. V is TRBV29-1 and J is TRBJ1-1; D unclear. The CDR3 is made up of 13 amino acids. The ends were cut back, 0 bases at V and 0 bases at J, with 5 bases in the middle. Germline V gene sequence: CDR1 SQVTM, CDR2 ANQGSEA. CDR3: CSVEDSLNTEAFF. The CDR3, as DNA: TGCAGCGTTGAAGACAGTCTGAACACTGAAGCTTTCTTT.

The gene calls are TRBV11-2 and TRBJ2-2, with 12 bases identical to TRBD2. CDR3 length: 19 residues. V was clipped by 5 bases and J by 7 bases; unmatched bases: 17. Germline CDR1 reads SGHAT; CDR2 reads FQNNGV. The DNA for the CDR3 is TGTGCCAGCAGCCTCCACCCGCTAGCGGGAGGGGGTGGAAACGGGGAGCTGTTTTTT. This sequence encodes CASSLHPLAGGGGNGELFF.

This rearrangement joins TRBV6-1 to TRBJ2-2, with D perhaps matching TRBD2 (6 bases). The CDR3 loop spans 13 amino acids. Trimming cost V 4 bases and J 6 bases, with 9 bases left between them. Germline CDR1 is MNHNS and CDR2 is SASEGT. Here the CDR3 DNA reads TGTGCCAGCAGTGCGGGAGAGCCCGGGGAGCTGTTTTTT. Protein: CASSAGEPGELFF.

To note about this clonotype: Being one base from a much bigger clone, this may be a read error. This sequence joins TRBV6-1 and TRBJ1-6; D call uncertain. The germline gives CDR1 MNHNS, CDR2 SASEGT. The CDR3 is made up of 17 amino acids. CDR3 amino acids: CASSPSGVSSYNSPFHF. The CDR3 DNA follows: TGTGCCAGCAGCCCCTCAGGTGTTAGCTCCTATAATTCACCCTTCCACTTT.

In this sample, this clonotype turned up many times. The chain uses TRBV6-1 and TRBJ2-7; D is possibly TRBD2 (5 bases). Germline loops: CDR1 MNHNS, CDR2 SASEGT. CDR3 length equals 13 residues. Trimming pared 5 bases from V and 6 bases from J, leaving 14 bases between. The CDR3 DNA reads as TGTGCCAGCAGTACCTTATACGCGGGCGAGCAGTACTTC. Its translation is CASSTLYAGEQYF.

This clonotype appeared many times. The CDR3 bases are TGTGCCATCAGTGAGTCCCCCAGGAACGTCGGAAACACCATATATTTT. Its protein is CAISESPRNVGNTIYF. The V and J genes are TRBV10-3 and TRBJ1-3; D not certain. The length of the CDR3 is 16 residues. V was clipped by 0 bases and J by 4 bases, with 13 bases between them. Germline V gives CDR1 ENHRY, CDR2 SYGVKD.

This clonotype has just a few counts. The chain recombines TRBV11-2 with TRBJ2-4; no clear D gene. V was cut by 5 bases and J by 3 bases, with 14 bases left in between. The germline gives CDR1 SGHAT, CDR2 FQNNGV. This CDR3 is built from 15 residues. DNA for the CDR3: TGTGCCAGCAGCAGCGTGCGTGAAGTCAAAAACATTCAGTACTTC. It is translated as CASSSVREVKNIQYF. Combining the CDR3 with reference TRBV11-2 and TRBJ2-4 gives the whole variable domain EAGVAQSPRYKIIEKRQSVAFWCNPISGHATLYWYQQILGQGPKLLIQFQNNGVVDDSQLPKDRFSAERLKGVDSTLKIQPAKLEDSAVYLCASSSVREVKNIQYFGAGTRLSVL.

J is TRBJ2-5 and V is TRBV7-8, with TRBD1 identical over 9 bases. J lost 5 bases, V lost 1 base, and 5 bases had no gene match. Germline V gives CDR1 SGHVS, CDR2 FQNEAQ. This CDR3 comprises 15 residues. The chain's CDR3 is CASSLGQGVRETQYF. The CDR3 DNA reads TGTGCCAGCAGCTTAGGACAGGGGGTGCGGGAGACCCAGTACTTC.

A few counts support this clonotype. This chain connects TRBV3-1 to TRBJ2-7, with D possibly matching TRBD2 (6 bases). Germline loops: CDR1 LGHDT, CDR2 YNNKEL (reference sequence). This CDR3 is 14 amino acids long. V was shortened by 7 bases and J by 5 bases, with 18 bases between the two germline ends. The CDR3 region is CASTRAGLVHEQYF. CDR3 DNA sequence: TGTGCCAGCACCCGAGCGGGCCTCGTCCACGAGCAGTACTTC.

This clonotype was observed at least ten times. The rearrangement links TRBV15 to TRBJ2-7; tentative D call: TRBD2 (5 bases). The CDR3 consists of 14 residues. Germline-derived CDR1 and CDR2 are LNHNV and YYDKDF (reference sequence). V gave up 4 bases and J gave up 3 bases, with 13 bases separating them. The CDR3 reads CATSISTGYYEQYF. CDR3 bases: TGTGCCACCAGCATTTCCACGGGGTACTACGAGCAGTACTTC.

This clonotype was found many times. The chain links TRBV5-1 to TRBJ1-3; D is uncertain. Germline CDR1 SGHRS, CDR2 YFSETQ. Trimming removed 3 bases from V and 7 bases from J, with 5 bases in between. The CDR3 spans 11 residues. CDR3 amino acids: CASSSDNTIYF. CDR3 bases: TGCGCCAGCAGCTCTGATAACACCATATATTTT. Combining the CDR3 with reference TRBV5-1 and TRBJ1-3 gives the whole variable domain KAGVTQTPRYLIKTRGQQVTLSCSPISGHRSVSWYQQTPGQGLQFLFEYFSETQRNKGNFPGRFSGRQFSNSRSEMNVSTLELGDSALYLCASSSDNTIYFGEGSWLTVV.

This clonotype was seen only a few times. The chain joins TRBV24-1 to TRBJ2-7; tentative D call: TRBD1 (6 bases). This CDR3 has 14 amino acids. Trimming cost V 2 bases and J 4 bases, with 11 bases left between them. Germline CDR1 and CDR2: KGHDR and SFDVKD. CDR3 amino acids: CATSDSGTKYEQYF. The CDR3 DNA follows: TGTGCCACCAGTGATTCGGGGACAAAATACGAGCAGTACTTC.

On this clonotype itself: A read error is possible here, since a much larger clone lies one base away. The chain combines TRBV4-1 with TRBJ2-5; D is unresolved. Trimming took 0 bases from V and 13 from J, leaving 15 bases between them. The CDR3 runs to 13 residues. CDR1 is MGHRA, CDR2 YSYEKL, per germline. CDR3 sequence: CASSQEVGISSYF. Here the CDR3 DNA reads TGCGCCAGCAGCCAAGAAGTAGGGATATCCTCGTACTTC.

On this clonotype itself: A junction boundary mismatches the germline segment, possibly from a read error. The rearrangement links TRBV7-2 to TRBJ1-3; D is unresolved. The CDR3 consists of 11 residues. From germline, CDR1 is SGHTA and CDR2 FQGNSA. DNA for the CDR3: TGTTCCAGCAGCGCCGGGTGGGGCATATATTTT. Translation: CSSSAGWGIYF.

The chain employs TRBV2 and TRBJ2-3, with TRBD2 identical over 13 bases. Germline loops: CDR1 SNHLY, CDR2 FYNNEI. J gave up 4 bases and V 3 bases, and 7 bases lay outside the gene matches. The CDR3 is made up of 17 amino acids. The DNA for the CDR3 is TGTGCCAGCAGTGAGGGACTAGCGGGACTGGGGGCAGATACGCAGTATTTT. Translated, it gives CASSEGLAGLGADTQYF.

This clonotype was seen repeatedly, ten times or more. The chain joins TRBV28 to TRBJ2-5; the D is unclear. Per the germline V gene, CDR1 is MDHEN and CDR2 is SYDVKM. CDR3 length equals 13 residues. With 9 bases removed from V and 7 bases from J, the gap between germline ends came to 18 bases. The chain's CDR3 is CASKRMGSRTQYF. The CDR3 DNA reads TGTGCCAGTAAAAGGATGGGATCGCGGACCCAGTACTTC.